The rows below give T cell receptor beta chains drawn from one sample of a study of cytotoxic CD8 clonotypes in ibrutinib-treated CLL. Sequencing used immunoSEQ multiplex PCR; TCRdb keeps in-frame clones, though not all of them. There are around 250,000 clones in the sample; 70% occur only once, and over 15% lies in the top ten. The material was PBMCs, obtained after 24 months of ibrutinib treatment. All receptors come from a human donor with chronic lymphocytic leukemia. Each CDR3 is given with its conserved first and last residue. D genes are given only for firm matches. Expanded clones get a size class; other rows say once, few or many, or leave the size out.

abundance: NA
d_gene: NA
v_gene: TRBV27
j_gene: TRBJ1-2
CDR3nt: TGTGCCAGCAGACCCCGACTCGACAGCAGCTATGGCTACACCTTC
CDR3aa: CASRPRLDSSYGYTF

abundance: NA
d_gene: TRBD2
v_gene: TRBV6-5
j_gene: TRBJ2-7
CDR3nt: TGTGCCAGCAGTTACCCGGGGGGAGGAGGCTACGAGCAGTACTTC
CDR3aa: CASSYPGGGGYEQYF

abundance: once
d_gene: TRBD1
v_gene: TRBV7-9
j_gene: TRBJ1-2
CDR3nt: TGTGCCAGCAGCTTATACCCCGGACAGGGGACTAACTATGGCTACACCTTC
CDR3aa: CASSLYPGQGTNYGYTF

abundance: NA
d_gene: TRBD1
v_gene: TRBV7-3
j_gene: TRBJ1-1
CDR3nt: TGTGCCAGCAGCTTAAACCCAGGGGGCGGCACTGAAGCTTTCTTT
CDR3aa: CASSLNPGGGTEAFF

abundance: NA
d_gene: NA
v_gene: TRBV7-9
j_gene: TRBJ2-3
CDR3nt: TGTGCCAGCAGCGTACCTGCAAGGCCAGATACGCAGTATTTT
CDR3aa: CASSVPARPDTQYF

abundance: NA
d_gene: NA
v_gene: TRBV7-3
j_gene: TRBJ1-1
CDR3nt: TGTGCCAGCAGCTTAGAAATGAACACTGAAGCTTTCTTT
CDR3aa: CASSLEMNTEAFF

abundance: NA
d_gene: NA
v_gene: TRBV7-9
j_gene: TRBJ1-4
CDR3nt: TGTGCCAGCAATGGGAGGGCTGAGAATGAAAAACTGTTTTTT
CDR3aa: CASNGRAENEKLFF

abundance: few
d_gene: NA
v_gene: TRBV10-1
j_gene: TRBJ2-7
CDR3nt: TGCGCCAGCTCCCAGGGATCCCCCTACGAGCAGTACTTC
CDR3aa: CASSQGSPYEQYF

abundance: NA
d_gene: NA
v_gene: TRBV6-6
j_gene: TRBJ1-4
CDR3nt: TGTGCCAGCAAACAGGGAACTAATGAAAAACTGTTTTTT
CDR3aa: CASKQGTNEKLFF

abundance: NA
d_gene: NA
v_gene: TRBV9
j_gene: TRBJ2-5
CDR3nt: TGTGCCAGCAGCGTAGAGGGAATAAGAGAGACCCAGTACTTC
CDR3aa: CASSVEGIRETQYF

abundance: NA
d_gene: NA
v_gene: TRBV7-2
j_gene: TRBJ2-7
CDR3nt: TGTGCCAGCATCGAGGGCATTTCCTACGAGCAGTACTTC
CDR3aa: CASIEGISYEQYF

abundance: NA
d_gene: TRBD2
v_gene: TRBV28
j_gene: TRBJ2-7
CDR3nt: TGTGCCAGCAGTTTGTTTTCCCTACCTAGCGGGGTCCGCCTCGCCTACGATGAGCAGTACTTC
CDR3aa: CASSLFSLPSGVRLAYDEQYF

abundance: few
d_gene: NA
v_gene: TRBV28
j_gene: TRBJ2-7
CDR3nt: TGTGCCAGCAGTTTAGGAGTTTGGTACGAGCAGTACTTC
CDR3aa: CASSLGVWYEQYF

abundance: NA
d_gene: NA
v_gene: TRBV28
j_gene: TRBJ2-3
CDR3nt: TGTGCCAGCAAGGACAGCGAAACTAGCACAGATACGCAGTATTTT
CDR3aa: CASKDSETSTDTQYF

abundance: NA
d_gene: TRBD1
v_gene: TRBV29-1
j_gene: TRBJ1-2
CDR3nt: TGCAGCGTTGAAGACAAAGACAGGGCTCGTGGCTACACCTTC
CDR3aa: CSVEDKDRARGYTF

abundance: once
d_gene: NA
v_gene: TRBV7-8
j_gene: TRBJ1-4
CDR3nt: TGTGCCAGCAGCTTAGCCCCAGGGGACGGTGAAAAACTGTTTTTT
CDR3aa: CASSLAPGDGEKLFF

abundance: once
d_gene: TRBD2
v_gene: TRBV4-3
j_gene: TRBJ2-7
CDR3nt: TGCGCCAGCAGCCAAGGGTCTAGCGGGAGCGGCGAGCAGTACTTC
CDR3aa: CASSQGSSGSGEQYF

abundance: NA
d_gene: NA
v_gene: TRBV28
j_gene: TRBJ1-2
CDR3nt: TGTGCCAGCAGTGGGGCCCGCTCTAACTATGGCTACACCTTC
CDR3aa: CASSGARSNYGYTF

abundance: NA
d_gene: NA
v_gene: TRBV5-8
j_gene: TRBJ1-1
CDR3nt: TGTGCCAGCAGCTTGAGACCAGGACGTTGGAACACTGAAGCTTTCTTT
CDR3aa: CASSLRPGRWNTEAFF

abundance: NA
d_gene: TRBD1
v_gene: TRBV12-5
j_gene: TRBJ2-5
CDR3nt: TGTGCTAGTGGTTTGCGGGGGACAGGGGGCCCGGAGACCCAGTACTTC
CDR3aa: CASGLRGTGGPETQYF

abundance: NA
d_gene: NA
v_gene: TRBV29-1
j_gene: TRBJ1-5
CDR3nt: TGCAGCGTTGTTGGCACAGGGAATCAGCCCCAGCATTTT
CDR3aa: CSVVGTGNQPQHF

abundance: NA
d_gene: TRBD2
v_gene: TRBV29-1
j_gene: TRBJ2-5
CDR3nt: TGCAGCGTTGGCCTAGCGGGAGAGACCCAGTACTTC
CDR3aa: CSVGLAGETQYF

abundance: NA
d_gene: NA
v_gene: TRBV7-9
j_gene: TRBJ2-2
CDR3nt: TGTGCCAGCAGCTTGAGTCTAAGCGCCGGGGAGCTGTTTTTT
CDR3aa: CASSLSLSAGELFF

abundance: NA
d_gene: TRBD1
v_gene: TRBV4-3
j_gene: TRBJ2-5
CDR3nt: TGCGCCAGCAGCCTGCTAGGGACAGTTGAAGAGACCCAGTACTTC
CDR3aa: CASSLLGTVEETQYF

abundance: NA
d_gene: NA
v_gene: TRBV19
j_gene: TRBJ1-2
CDR3nt: TGTGCCAGTAGCCTCTCGACGGCTAACTATGGCTACACCTTC
CDR3aa: CASSLSTANYGYTF

abundance: few
d_gene: NA
v_gene: TRBV7-3
j_gene: TRBJ2-1
CDR3nt: TGTGCCAGCAGCCCCCAGCCGGCCCCAGGGGAACAGTTCTTC
CDR3aa: CASSPQPAPGEQFF

abundance: NA
d_gene: NA
v_gene: TRBV19
j_gene: TRBJ1-5
CDR3nt: TGTGCCAGTAGTATGACCGGGCGAGGGCAGCCCCAGCATTTT
CDR3aa: CASSMTGRGQPQHF

abundance: NA
d_gene: NA
v_gene: TRBV6-5
j_gene: TRBJ2-7
CDR3nt: TGTGCCAGCAGTTACAACTACGAGCAGTACTTC
CDR3aa: CASSYNYEQYF

abundance: NA
d_gene: TRBD2
v_gene: TRBV19
j_gene: TRBJ2-1
CDR3nt: TGTGCCAGTACCGAACTAGCGAGCTCCTACAATGAGCAGTTCTTC
CDR3aa: CASTELASSYNEQFF

abundance: NA
d_gene: NA
v_gene: TRBV27
j_gene: TRBJ2-3
CDR3nt: TGTGCCAGCATAGGAGGGTTCCCAGATACGCAGTATTTT
CDR3aa: CASIGGFPDTQYF

abundance: NA
d_gene: NA
v_gene: TRBV6-9
j_gene: TRBJ2-7
CDR3nt: TGTGCCAGCAGTCAGGGTCTCGAGCAGTACTTC
CDR3aa: CASSQGLEQYF

abundance: NA
d_gene: TRBD1
v_gene: TRBV28
j_gene: TRBJ2-2
CDR3nt: TGTGCCAGCGGAGATTCCGGGACAGCGAACACCGGGGAGCTGTTTTTT
CDR3aa: CASGDSGTANTGELFF

abundance: NA
d_gene: NA
v_gene: TRBV29-1
j_gene: TRBJ2-7
CDR3nt: TGCAGCGTTGAAAGCTTGTTCAATTCCGAGTACGAGCAGTACTTC
CDR3aa: CSVESLFNSEYEQYF

abundance: NA
d_gene: NA
v_gene: TRBV28
j_gene: TRBJ2-1
CDR3nt: TGTGCCAGCAGTTTAGGTGGGGACCCTCAAGGACTTGACAATGAGCAGTTCTTC
CDR3aa: CASSLGGDPQGLDNEQFF

abundance: NA
d_gene: NA
v_gene: TRBV28
j_gene: TRBJ1-1
CDR3nt: TGTGCCAGCAGGACCCCGACAAGCAACACTGAAGCTTTCTTT
CDR3aa: CASRTPTSNTEAFF

abundance: NA
d_gene: TRBD2
v_gene: TRBV28
j_gene: TRBJ2-3
CDR3nt: TGTGCCAGCAGCAAACTCGTAGCGGGGACCGGCACAGATACGCAGTATTTT
CDR3aa: CASSKLVAGTGTDTQYF

abundance: NA
d_gene: NA
v_gene: TRBV9
j_gene: TRBJ2-3
CDR3nt: TGTGCCAGCAGCCCCAGCGGGCAGACGACAGATACGCAGTATTTT
CDR3aa: CASSPSGQTTDTQYF

abundance: NA
d_gene: NA
v_gene: TRBV19
j_gene: TRBJ2-3
CDR3nt: TGTGCCACAGCCTCACAGGGTAAAGGTGCAGATACGCAGTATTTT
CDR3aa: CATASQGKGADTQYF

abundance: once
d_gene: NA
v_gene: TRBV6-6
j_gene: TRBJ1-4
CDR3nt: TGTGCCAGCAGTTACTCGGATGAAAAACTGTTTTTT
CDR3aa: CASSYSDEKLFF

abundance: NA
d_gene: NA
v_gene: TRBV11-1
j_gene: TRBJ1-1
CDR3nt: TGTGCCAGCAGCTTAGCCCGGGATCCGATTGCTGAAGCTTTCTTT
CDR3aa: CASSLARDPIAEAFF

abundance: NA
d_gene: TRBD1
v_gene: TRBV25-1
j_gene: TRBJ2-7
CDR3nt: TGTGCCAGCAGTAGGGGACAGGGGACGTACGAGCAGTACTTC
CDR3aa: CASSRGQGTYEQYF

abundance: NA
d_gene: NA
v_gene: TRBV30
j_gene: TRBJ1-1
CDR3nt: TGTGCCTGGAGTCCGGGTGGTGGCACTGAAGCTTTCTTT
CDR3aa: CAWSPGGGTEAFF

abundance: NA
d_gene: NA
v_gene: TRBV27
j_gene: TRBJ2-1
CDR3nt: TGTGCCAGCAGTTTGGTGGCGAAAGGGGAGGATGAGCAGTTCTTC
CDR3aa: CASSLVAKGEDEQFF

abundance: few
d_gene: NA
v_gene: TRBV6-6
j_gene: TRBJ2-7
CDR3nt: TGTGCCAGCAGTTACGGGACGTCCGAGCAGTACTTC
CDR3aa: CASSYGTSEQYF

abundance: NA
d_gene: TRBD1
v_gene: TRBV4-1
j_gene: TRBJ2-3
CDR3nt: TGCGCCAGCAGCCCCAGTGGGATTACAGGGGGCCCAGATACGCAGTATTTT
CDR3aa: CASSPSGITGGPDTQYF

abundance: NA
d_gene: NA
v_gene: TRBV9
j_gene: TRBJ2-7
CDR3nt: TGTGCCAGCAGCGTAGCTACAAGGGACCCCTTCGCGGGCGAGCAGTACTTC
CDR3aa: CASSVATRDPFAGEQYF

abundance: NA
d_gene: TRBD1
v_gene: TRBV19
j_gene: TRBJ1-4
CDR3nt: TGTGCCAGTAGTATTGGGACAGCAACTAATGAAAAACTGTTTTTT
CDR3aa: CASSIGTATNEKLFF

abundance: NA
d_gene: TRBD2
v_gene: TRBV7-2
j_gene: TRBJ2-7
CDR3nt: TGTGCCACCGTTAGCGGGAGGGCCGGCGAGCAGTACTTC
CDR3aa: CATVSGRAGEQYF

abundance: NA
d_gene: NA
v_gene: TRBV2
j_gene: TRBJ2-2
CDR3nt: TGTGCCAGGAGGGGATCACCCGGGGAGCTGTTTTTT
CDR3aa: CARRGSPGELFF

abundance: NA
d_gene: TRBD1
v_gene: TRBV9
j_gene: TRBJ2-7
CDR3nt: TGTGCCAGCAGCGTAAACGGACAGGGGGCTATAGACGAGCAGTACTTC
CDR3aa: CASSVNGQGAIDEQYF

abundance: NA
d_gene: NA
v_gene: TRBV5-1
j_gene: TRBJ2-5
CDR3nt: TGCGCCAGCAGCTTGACTGCCAATGGGCAAGAGACCCAGTACTTC
CDR3aa: CASSLTANGQETQYF

abundance: NA
d_gene: NA
v_gene: TRBV9
j_gene: TRBJ2-5
CDR3nt: TGTGCCAGCAGCGTAGCCCTGGGTCAAGAGATCCAGTACTTC
CDR3aa: CASSVALGQEIQYF

abundance: NA
d_gene: NA
v_gene: TRBV6-1
j_gene: TRBJ2-7
CDR3nt: TGTGCCAGTCAGGGGAGCGGCGAGCAGTACTTC
CDR3aa: CASQGSGEQYF

abundance: NA
d_gene: TRBD1
v_gene: TRBV10-3
j_gene: TRBJ1-1
CDR3nt: TGTGCCATCAAACTATCGGGACAGGCGGTCGCTGAAGCTTTCTTT
CDR3aa: CAIKLSGQAVAEAFF

abundance: NA
d_gene: NA
v_gene: TRBV7-6
j_gene: TRBJ2-2
CDR3nt: TGTGCCAGCAGCCGACAGACAAAAACCGGGGAGCTGTTTTTT
CDR3aa: CASSRQTKTGELFF

abundance: once
d_gene: TRBD2
v_gene: TRBV7-9
j_gene: TRBJ2-5
CDR3nt: TGTGCCACCCGGGGGACTAGCGGGAGCCCTCTGGAGACCCAGTACTTC
CDR3aa: CATRGTSGSPLETQYF

abundance: few
d_gene: NA
v_gene: TRBV2
j_gene: TRBJ2-7
CDR3nt: TGTGCCAGCAGCGGGAGCAGGTCCTACGAGCAGTACTTC
CDR3aa: CASSGSRSYEQYF

abundance: once
d_gene: NA
v_gene: TRBV23-1
j_gene: TRBJ2-5
CDR3nt: TGCGCCAGCAGTCAAGTCGGGGTCCAAGAGACCCAGTACTTC
CDR3aa: CASSQVGVQETQYF

abundance: NA
d_gene: NA
v_gene: TRBV28
j_gene: TRBJ2-7
CDR3nt: TGTGCCAGCAGTTTCCCCACTGATCCCTACGAGCAGTACTTC
CDR3aa: CASSFPTDPYEQYF